This passage covers 17 T cell receptor beta chains from one sample sequenced in a study of blood T cell repertoires in COVID-19. Some clones are missing from TCRdb's copy, which holds only in-frame ones; the method was immunoSEQ multiplex PCR. The sample lists 70,000 to 100,000 clones; about 88% were seen once. The sample taken for sequencing was peripheral blood. The receptors derive from a woman of 80 years or more with acute or convalescent COVID-19.

The chain couples TRBV7-3 to TRBJ1-2; TRBD1 matches 7 bases. CDR3 length equals 15 residues. J lost 3 bases, V lost 0 bases, and 4 bases had no gene match. Germline V gives CDR1 SGHTA, CDR2 FQGTGA. The CDR3 spells CASSLTGGLDYGYTF. For the CDR3, the DNA is TGTGCCAGCAGCTTAACAGGGGGCCTCGACTATGGCTACACCTTC.

This rearrangement joins TRBV10-3 to TRBJ2-1, with TRBD2 matching 10 bases. The junction had 6 bases not matched to a gene; V was cut back by 0 bases and J by 10 bases. Germline CDR1 ENHRY, CDR2 SYGVKD. The CDR3 sequence is 15 residues long. CDR3 loop: CAISESLAGWREQFF. The CDR3 bases are TGTGCCATCAGTGAGTCACTAGCGGGGTGGCGGGAGCAGTTCTTC.

The CDR3 here is CASSITGREETQYF. CDR3 nucleotide sequence: TGTGCCAGTAGTATTACTGGGCGGGAAGAGACCCAGTACTTC. The V call is TRBV19, the J call TRBJ2-5, with D tentatively TRBD2 (5 bases). The CDR3 is 14 amino acids. Germline CDR1 reads LNHDA; CDR2 reads SQIVND (reference sequence). Trimming left V 3 bases short and J 3 bases short, with 11 bases between. Combining the CDR3 with reference TRBV19 and TRBJ2-5 gives the whole variable domain DGGITQSPKYLFRKEGQNVTLSCEQNLNHDAMYWYRQDPGQGLRLIYYSQIVNDFQKGDIAEGYSVSREKKESFPLTVTSAQKNPTAFYLCASSITGREETQYFGPGTRLLVL.

This sequence joins TRBV28 and TRBJ1-1; 7 nucleotides line up with TRBD1. CDR1 is MDHEN, CDR2 SYDVKM, per germline. J lost 2 bases, V lost 2 bases, and 8 bases had no gene match. The CDR3 spans 16 residues. The CDR3 here is CASSLRVGTANTEAFF. The CDR3 coding sequence is TGTGCCAGCAGTTTAAGGGTGGGGACAGCTAACACTGAAGCTTTCTTT.

As to this clone: A junction end diverges from the germline sequence, so it may reflect a read error. The genes are TRBV7-7 and TRBJ2-1; tentative D call: TRBD1 (5 bases). Germline-derived CDR1 and CDR2 are SSHAT and FNYEAQ (reference sequence). This CDR3 comprises 15 residues. In nucleotides, the CDR3 is TGTGCTAGCAGCCCTGCAGGGTACGATAACAATGAGCAGTTCTTC. It specifies CASSPAGYDNNEQFF.

The V call is TRBV18, the J call TRBJ2-2, with D possibly TRBD2 on 6 matching bases. The CDR3 extends over 17 amino acids. Germline V lookup: CDR1 KGHSH, CDR2 LQKENI. Trimming removed 0 bases at V and 2 bases at J, with 13 bases between. The CDR3: CASSPPIGGANTGELFF. CDR3 DNA sequence: TGTGCCAGCTCACCACCGATTGGAGGGGCTAACACCGGGGAGCTGTTTTTT.

This clone appeared a single time. V gene TRBV7-2 combines with J gene TRBJ1-1, with a weak D call TRBD1 (5 bases). The germline gives CDR1 SGHTA, CDR2 FQGNSA. With 5 bases removed from V and 0 bases from J, the gap between germline ends came to 7 bases. This CDR3 comprises 13 residues. CDR3 loop: CASSQTVNTEAFF. Here the CDR3 DNA reads TGTGCCAGCAGCCAGACAGTGAACACTGAAGCTTTCTTT.

This rearrangement joins TRBV4-3 to TRBJ1-3, with D possibly being TRBD1 (6 bases). With 4 bases removed from V and 1 base from J, the gap between germline ends came to 11 bases. Germline CDR1 and CDR2: LGHNA and YSLEER. The CDR3 sequence is 15 residues long. The CDR3 coding sequence is TGCGCCAGCAGCCGAACAGGGTTGTCTGGAAACACCATATATTTT. Its protein product is CASSRTGLSGNTIYF.

The J gene is TRBJ1-1, the V gene TRBV5-1; no firm D call. Germline CDR1 reads SGHRS; CDR2 reads YFSETQ. The germline V and J ends were trimmed by 0 bases and 1 base, with 4 bases remaining between them. The CDR3 extends over 13 amino acids. CDR3 coding DNA: TGCGCCAGCAGCTTGGAACAGAACACTGAAGCTTTCTTT. Translation gives CASSLEQNTEAFF.

This chain links TRBV18 with TRBJ2-3; D uncertain. The CDR3 loop spans 16 amino acids. V was trimmed by 4 bases and J by 5 bases, leaving 19 bases between them. The germline CDR1 and CDR2 sequences are KGHSH and LQKENI. The CDR3 nucleotides read TGTGCCAGCTCACTCCGGAGCGACCTGGGTCGAGATACGCAGTATTTT. It codes for CASSLRSDLGRDTQYF.

V and J are TRBV6-6 and TRBJ2-5; 7 bases are shared with TRBD2. Germline V gives CDR1 MNHNY, CDR2 SVGAGI (reference sequence). J was trimmed by 3 bases and V by 8 bases; bases with no gene match: 6. The CDR3 extends over 13 amino acids. This CDR3 reads CASSTGGEETQYF. CDR3 bases: TGTGCCAGCTCGACTGGGGGGGAAGAGACCCAGTACTTC.

A word on this clone: The final CDR3 position lacks the conserved phenylalanine or tryptophan, pointing to a likely read error. The limits of the CDR3 on the DNA are not certain, so only TCRdb's listed CDR3 is given. The chain joins TRBV5-1 to TRBJ2-7; the table assigns TRBD1, which was not confirmed against the DNA. CDR1 is SGHRS, CDR2 YFSETQ, per germline. 10 amino acids form the CDR3, both terminal residues included. CDR3 loop: CASSWTGKSL.

The chain uses TRBV7-9 and TRBJ2-5; TRBD2 matches at 8 bases. CDR3 length: 15 residues. V trimming: 5 bases; J trimming: 5 bases; junction bases outside the gene matches: 10. The V gene's germline CDR1 is SEHNR and CDR2 FQNEAQ (reference sequence). The CDR3 region is CASSQALAAEETQYF. The DNA of the CDR3 is TGTGCCAGCAGCCAGGCACTAGCGGCAGAGGAGACCCAGTACTTC.

The rearrangement links TRBV15 to TRBJ1-3; D perhaps matches TRBD1 (6 bases). Between the trimmed V and J ends, which lost 9 bases and 11 bases, there was a span of 23 bases. This CDR3 comprises 14 residues. Germline values: CDR1 LNHNV, CDR2 YYDKDF (reference sequence). The CDR3 is CATLHRERGGAIYF. The CDR3 DNA is TGTGCCACTCTACACAGGGAGCGAGGAGGAGCCATATATTTT.

The chain couples TRBV30 to TRBJ1-4; the D gene is possibly TRBD1 (5 bases). This CDR3 is built from 16 residues. Trimming took off 3 bases at V and 7 bases at J, with 21 bases between the two ends. Per germline, CDR1 GTSNPN and CDR2 SVGIG (reference sequence). The DNA of the CDR3 is TGTGCCTGGAGCCCCGGGCGGGCAGGGACTTTTGAAAAACTGTTTTTT. It translates to CAWSPGRAGTFEKLFF.

The chain has TRBV3-1 (or the pseudogene TRBV3-2) and TRBJ1-1, with D tentatively TRBD1 (6 bases). The CDR3 is 14 amino acids. Trimming took off 4 bases at V and 1 base at J, with 10 bases between the two ends. Germline CDR1 is LGHDT and CDR2 is YNNKEL (reference sequence). CDR3 nucleotides: TGTGCCAGCAGCCGAAGACAGGAGAACACTGAAGCTTTCTTT. Protein product: CASSRRQENTEAFF.

The chain carries TRBV7-2 and TRBJ2-3; D remains unclear. Germline CDR1 SGHTA, CDR2 FQGNSA. V dropped 4 bases and J dropped 6 bases, with 11 bases sitting between them. This CDR3 is 13 amino acids long. The CDR3 sequence: CASSSLAGDTQYF. For the CDR3, the DNA is TGTGCCAGCAGCTCCTTAGCTGGCGATACGCAGTATTTT.